This TCR beta chain was observed in a study of monozygotic twins with inflammatory bowel disease. Study results and caveats: Compared with healthy twins, IBD patients shared fewer clonotypes with others, especially with disease activity.

The UMIs carried a 6-nucleotide sample barcode, and they were added by template switching. From its re-call of the 5' RACE reads, TCRdb lists each CDR3 protein once, without DNA. In all, the sample yields some 170,000 distinct CDR3 sequences. About this clonotype: What it binds is unknown.

CDR3 length: 16 amino acids. Germline assignment: CDR1 SGHDT and CDR2 YYEEEE. The J gene is TRBJ2-5, the V gene TRBV5-6; TCRdb gives TRBD1 as the D gene, but with no DNA this cannot be confirmed. Sequenced material: blood. This clonotype originated in a human donor with ulcerative colitis or Crohn's disease, or a healthy co-twin of an affected twin (not recorded which). The CDR3 sequence is CASSLVGGEDVETQYF. The variable domain in full, with the rest retrieved from reference TRBV5-6 and TRBJ2-5, is DAGVTQSPTHLIKTRGQQVTLRCSPKSGHDTVSWYQQALGQGPQFIFQYYEEEERQRGNFPDRFSGHQFPNYSSELNVNALLLGDSALYLCASSLVGGEDVETQYFGPGTRLLVL.